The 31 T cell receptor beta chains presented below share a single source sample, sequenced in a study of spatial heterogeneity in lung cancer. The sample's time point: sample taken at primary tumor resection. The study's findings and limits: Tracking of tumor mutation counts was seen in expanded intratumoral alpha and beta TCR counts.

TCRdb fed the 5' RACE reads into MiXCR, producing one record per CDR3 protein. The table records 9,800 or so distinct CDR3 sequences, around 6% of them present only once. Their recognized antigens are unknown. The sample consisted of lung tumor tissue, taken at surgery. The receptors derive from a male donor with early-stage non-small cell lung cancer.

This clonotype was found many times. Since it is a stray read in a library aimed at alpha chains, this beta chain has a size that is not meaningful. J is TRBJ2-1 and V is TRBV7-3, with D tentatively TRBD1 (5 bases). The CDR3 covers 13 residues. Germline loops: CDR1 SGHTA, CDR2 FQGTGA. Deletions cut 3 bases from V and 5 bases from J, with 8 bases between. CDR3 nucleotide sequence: TGTGCCAGCAGCTTTGTAGGGGACAATGAGCAGTTCTTC. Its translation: CASSFVGDNEQFF.

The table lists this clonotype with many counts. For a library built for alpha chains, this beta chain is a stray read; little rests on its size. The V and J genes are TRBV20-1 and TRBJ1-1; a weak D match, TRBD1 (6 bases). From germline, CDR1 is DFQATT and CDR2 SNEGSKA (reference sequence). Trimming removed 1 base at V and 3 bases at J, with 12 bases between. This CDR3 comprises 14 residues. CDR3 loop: CSARAGDGYTEAFF. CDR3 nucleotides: TGCAGTGCTAGAGCAGGGGATGGGTACACTGAAGCTTTCTTT.

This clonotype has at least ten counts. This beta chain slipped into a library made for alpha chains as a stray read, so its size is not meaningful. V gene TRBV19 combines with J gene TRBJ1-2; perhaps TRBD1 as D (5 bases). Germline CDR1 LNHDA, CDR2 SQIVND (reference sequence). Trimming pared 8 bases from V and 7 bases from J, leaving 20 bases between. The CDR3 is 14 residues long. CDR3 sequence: CASARQGVVGGYTF. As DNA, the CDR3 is TGTGCCAGTGCACGGCAGGGCGTAGTCGGTGGCTACACCTTC.

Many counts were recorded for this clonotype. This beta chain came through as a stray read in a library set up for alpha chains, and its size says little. CDR3 region: CASSLAGTPGPAQYF. CDR3 DNA sequence: TGTGCCAGCAGCTTAGCGGGGACTCCCGGTCCTGCGCAGTATTTT. The chain has TRBV7-2 and TRBJ2-3, with D possibly being TRBD2 (6 bases). The length of the CDR3 is 15 residues. V gave up 0 bases and J gave up 10 bases, with 17 bases separating them. Per germline, CDR1 SGHTA and CDR2 FQGNSA.

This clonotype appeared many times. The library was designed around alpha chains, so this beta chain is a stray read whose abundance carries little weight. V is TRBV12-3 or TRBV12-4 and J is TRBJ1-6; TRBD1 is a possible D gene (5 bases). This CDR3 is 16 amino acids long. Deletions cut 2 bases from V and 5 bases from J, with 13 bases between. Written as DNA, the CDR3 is TGTGCCAGCAGTTTATCGGGACCGGGAGATAATTCACCCCTCCACTTT. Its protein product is CASSLSGPGDNSPLHF.

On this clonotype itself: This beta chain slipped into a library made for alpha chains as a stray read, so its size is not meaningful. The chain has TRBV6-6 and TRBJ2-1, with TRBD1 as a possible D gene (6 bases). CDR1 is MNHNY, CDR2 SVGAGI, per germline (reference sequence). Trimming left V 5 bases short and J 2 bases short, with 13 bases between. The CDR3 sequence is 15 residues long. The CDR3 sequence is CASSDRSGTYNEQFF. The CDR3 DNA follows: TGTGCCAGCAGTGACAGGTCAGGAACCTACAATGAGCAGTTCTTC.

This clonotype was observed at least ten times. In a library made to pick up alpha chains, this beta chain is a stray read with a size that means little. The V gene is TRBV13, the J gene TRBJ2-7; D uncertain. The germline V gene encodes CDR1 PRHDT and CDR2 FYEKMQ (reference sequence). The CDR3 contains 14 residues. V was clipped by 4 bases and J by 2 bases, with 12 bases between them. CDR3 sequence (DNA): TGTGCCAGCAGCTACCGGACGGAAACCTACGAGCAGTACTTC. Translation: CASSYRTETYEQYF.

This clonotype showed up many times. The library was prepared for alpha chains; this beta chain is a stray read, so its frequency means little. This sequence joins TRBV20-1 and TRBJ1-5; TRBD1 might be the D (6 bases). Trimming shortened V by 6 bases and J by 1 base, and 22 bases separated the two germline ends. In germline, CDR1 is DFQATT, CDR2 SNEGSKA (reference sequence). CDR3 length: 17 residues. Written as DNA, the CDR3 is TGCAGTGCACTAAGTCGGGACACCGGTCTGAGCAATCAGCCCCAGCATTTT. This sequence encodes CSALSRDTGLSNQPQHF.

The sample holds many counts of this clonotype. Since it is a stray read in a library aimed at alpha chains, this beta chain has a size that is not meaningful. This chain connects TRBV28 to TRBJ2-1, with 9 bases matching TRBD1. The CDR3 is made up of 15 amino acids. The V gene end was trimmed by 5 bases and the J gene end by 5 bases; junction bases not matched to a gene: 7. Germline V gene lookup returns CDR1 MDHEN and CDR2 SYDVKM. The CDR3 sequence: CASSQPGQGHNEQFF. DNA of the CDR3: TGTGCCAGCAGTCAACCTGGACAGGGGCACAATGAGCAGTTCTTC.

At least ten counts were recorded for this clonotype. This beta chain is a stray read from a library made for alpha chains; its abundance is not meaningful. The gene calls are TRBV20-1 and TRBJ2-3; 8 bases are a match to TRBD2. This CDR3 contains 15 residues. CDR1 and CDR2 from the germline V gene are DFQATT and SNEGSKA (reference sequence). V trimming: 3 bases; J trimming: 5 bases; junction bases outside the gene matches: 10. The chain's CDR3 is CSASGPGGAVDTQYF. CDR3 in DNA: TGCAGTGCTAGCGGGCCGGGGGGGGCCGTAGATACGCAGTATTTT.

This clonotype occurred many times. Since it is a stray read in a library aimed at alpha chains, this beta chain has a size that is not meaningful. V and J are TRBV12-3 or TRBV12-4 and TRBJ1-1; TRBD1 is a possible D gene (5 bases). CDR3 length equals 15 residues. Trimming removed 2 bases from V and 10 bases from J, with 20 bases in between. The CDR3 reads CASSLWGAAVRGAFF. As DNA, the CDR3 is TGTGCCAGCAGTTTATGGGGCGCGGCGGTTAGGGGAGCTTTCTTT.

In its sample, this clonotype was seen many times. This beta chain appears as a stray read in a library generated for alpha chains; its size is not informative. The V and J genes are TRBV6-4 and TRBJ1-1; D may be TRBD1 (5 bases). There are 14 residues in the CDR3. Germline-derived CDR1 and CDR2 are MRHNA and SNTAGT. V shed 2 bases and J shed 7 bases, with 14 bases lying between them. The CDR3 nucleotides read TGTGCCAGCAGTGACAAAGGGGCAATAGGTGAAGCTTTCTTT. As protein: CASSDKGAIGEAFF.

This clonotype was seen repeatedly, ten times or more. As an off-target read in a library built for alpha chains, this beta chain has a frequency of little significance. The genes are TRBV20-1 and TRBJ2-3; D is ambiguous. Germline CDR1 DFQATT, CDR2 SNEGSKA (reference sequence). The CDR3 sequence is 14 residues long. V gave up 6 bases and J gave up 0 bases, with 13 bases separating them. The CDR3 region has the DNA TGCAGTGCCGAGGATAGCTTCAGCACAGATACGCAGTATTTT. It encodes CSAEDSFSTDTQYF.

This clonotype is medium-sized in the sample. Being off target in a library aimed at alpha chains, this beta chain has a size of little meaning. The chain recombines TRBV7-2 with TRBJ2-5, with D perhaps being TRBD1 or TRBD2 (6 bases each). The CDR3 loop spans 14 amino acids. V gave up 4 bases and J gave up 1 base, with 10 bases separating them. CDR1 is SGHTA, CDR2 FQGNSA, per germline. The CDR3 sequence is CASSSGGLQETQYF. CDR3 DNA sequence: TGTGCCAGCAGCTCCGGGGGCCTCCAAGAGACCCAGTACTTC.

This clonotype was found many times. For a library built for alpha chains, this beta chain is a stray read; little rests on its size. For the CDR3, the DNA is TGCAGTGCTAGTCTACGAGAAGAGACCCAGTACTTC. This codes for CSASLREETQYF. The chain uses TRBV20-1 and TRBJ2-5; D is unresolved. CDR1 is DFQATT, CDR2 SNEGSKA, per germline (reference sequence). CDR3 length: 12 residues. Trimming pared 3 bases from V and 3 bases from J, leaving 8 bases between.

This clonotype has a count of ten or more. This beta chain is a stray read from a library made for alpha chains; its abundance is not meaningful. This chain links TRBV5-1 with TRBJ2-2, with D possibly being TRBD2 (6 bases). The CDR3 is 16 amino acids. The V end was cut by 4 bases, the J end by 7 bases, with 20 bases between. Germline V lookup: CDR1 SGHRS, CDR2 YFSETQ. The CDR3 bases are TGCGCCAGCAGCCCGAACATGAGGGGAGCGGGCGGGGAGCTGTTTTTT. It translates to CASSPNMRGAGGELFF.

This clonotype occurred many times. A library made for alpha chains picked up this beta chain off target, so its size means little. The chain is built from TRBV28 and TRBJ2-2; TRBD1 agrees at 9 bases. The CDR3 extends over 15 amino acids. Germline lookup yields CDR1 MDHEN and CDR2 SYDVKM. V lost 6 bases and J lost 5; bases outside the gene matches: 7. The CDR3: CASSRQGVRTGELFF. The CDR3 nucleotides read TGTGCCAGCAGCCGACAGGGGGTTAGGACCGGGGAGCTGTTTTTT.

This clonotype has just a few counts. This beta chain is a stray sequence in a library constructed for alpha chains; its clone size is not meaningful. In DNA, the CDR3 is TGTGCCAGCAGTTTTTTCGGCGGCAGCACAGATACGCAGTATTTT. Amino acids: CASSFFGGSTDTQYF. The chain links TRBV12-3 or TRBV12-4 to TRBJ2-3; D is ambiguous. Deletions cut 3 bases from V and 0 bases from J, with 10 bases between. The CDR3 contains 15 residues.

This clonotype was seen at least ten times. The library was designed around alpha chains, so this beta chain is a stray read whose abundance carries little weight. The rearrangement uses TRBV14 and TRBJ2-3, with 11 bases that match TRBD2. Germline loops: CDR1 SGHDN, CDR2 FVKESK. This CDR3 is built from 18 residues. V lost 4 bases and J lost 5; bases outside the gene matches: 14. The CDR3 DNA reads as TGTGCCAGCAGCCTCATAGCGGGAGGGCCCTCAAGAAAAGATACGCAGTATTTT. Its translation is CASSLIAGGPSRKDTQYF.

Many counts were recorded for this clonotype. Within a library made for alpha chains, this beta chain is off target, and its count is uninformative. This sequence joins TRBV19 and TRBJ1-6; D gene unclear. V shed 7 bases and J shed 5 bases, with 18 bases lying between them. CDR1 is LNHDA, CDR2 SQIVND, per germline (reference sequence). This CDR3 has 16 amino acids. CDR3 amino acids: CASTVAGGVDNSPLHF. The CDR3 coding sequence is TGTGCCAGTACGGTAGCAGGAGGTGTTGATAATTCACCCCTCCACTTT.

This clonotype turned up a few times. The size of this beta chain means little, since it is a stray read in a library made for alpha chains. The CDR3 here is CASSLDGGGYGYTF. CDR3 nucleotide sequence: TGTGCCAGCAGTTTGGACGGAGGGGGCTATGGCTACACCTTC. V usage is TRBV6-6 and J usage is TRBJ1-2, with D perhaps TRBD1 (6 bases). CDR3 size: 14 residues. V shed 4 bases and J shed 4 bases, with 13 bases lying between them. Germline values: CDR1 MNHNY, CDR2 SVGAGI (reference sequence).

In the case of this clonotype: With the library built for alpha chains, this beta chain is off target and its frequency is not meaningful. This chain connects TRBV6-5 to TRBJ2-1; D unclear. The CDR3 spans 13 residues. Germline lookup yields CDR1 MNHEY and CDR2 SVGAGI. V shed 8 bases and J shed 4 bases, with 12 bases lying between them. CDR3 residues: CASGLADYNEQFF. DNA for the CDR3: TGTGCCAGCGGTTTGGCAGATTACAATGAGCAGTTCTTC.

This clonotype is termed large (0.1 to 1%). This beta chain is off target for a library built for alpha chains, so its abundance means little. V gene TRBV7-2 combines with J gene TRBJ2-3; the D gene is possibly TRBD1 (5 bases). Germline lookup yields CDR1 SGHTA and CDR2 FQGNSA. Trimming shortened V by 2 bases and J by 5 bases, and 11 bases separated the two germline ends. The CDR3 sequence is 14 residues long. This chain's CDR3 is CASSLQGVEDTQYF. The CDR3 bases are TGTGCCAGCAGCTTACAGGGCGTCGAAGATACGCAGTATTTT.

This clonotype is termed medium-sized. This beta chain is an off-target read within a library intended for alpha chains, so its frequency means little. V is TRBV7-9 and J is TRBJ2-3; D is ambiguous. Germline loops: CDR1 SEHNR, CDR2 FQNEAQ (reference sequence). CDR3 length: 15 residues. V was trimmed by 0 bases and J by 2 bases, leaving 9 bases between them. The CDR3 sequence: CASSLAVNPTDTQYF. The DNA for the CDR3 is TGTGCCAGCAGCTTAGCGGTAAATCCCACAGATACGCAGTATTTT. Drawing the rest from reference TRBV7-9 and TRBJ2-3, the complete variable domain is DTGVSQNPRHKITKRGQNVTFRCDPISEHNRLYWYRQTLGQGPEFLTYFQNEAQLEKSRLLSDRFSAERPKGSFSTLEIQRTEQGDSAMYLCASSLAVNPTDTQYFGPGTRLTVL.

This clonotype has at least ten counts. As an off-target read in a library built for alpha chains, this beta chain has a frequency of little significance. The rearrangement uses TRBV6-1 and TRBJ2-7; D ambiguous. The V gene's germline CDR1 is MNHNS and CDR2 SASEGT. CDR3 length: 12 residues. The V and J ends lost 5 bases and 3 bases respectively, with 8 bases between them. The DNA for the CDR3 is TGTGCCAGCAGTTTTACTATCTACGAGCAGTACGTC. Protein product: CASSFTIYEQYV.

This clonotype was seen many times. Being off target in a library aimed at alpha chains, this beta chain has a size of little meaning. CDR3 DNA sequence: TGCAGTGCTAGAGATCCATACAATGAGCAGTTCTTC. It is translated as CSARDPYNEQFF. This chain connects TRBV20-1 to TRBJ2-1, with unresolved D. Trimming left V 0 bases short and J 4 bases short, with 4 bases between. Germline V gives CDR1 DFQATT, CDR2 SNEGSKA (reference sequence). The CDR3 is 12 amino acids.

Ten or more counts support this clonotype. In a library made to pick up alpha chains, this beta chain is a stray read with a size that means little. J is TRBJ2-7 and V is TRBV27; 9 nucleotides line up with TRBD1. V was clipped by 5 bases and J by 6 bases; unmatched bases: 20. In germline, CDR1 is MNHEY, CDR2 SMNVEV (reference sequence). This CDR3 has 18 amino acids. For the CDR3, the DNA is TGTGCCAGCAGTCTCACACGCCGGAGGAGGGACAGGGTGAGCGAGCAGTACTTC. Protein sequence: CASSLTRRRRDRVSEQYF.

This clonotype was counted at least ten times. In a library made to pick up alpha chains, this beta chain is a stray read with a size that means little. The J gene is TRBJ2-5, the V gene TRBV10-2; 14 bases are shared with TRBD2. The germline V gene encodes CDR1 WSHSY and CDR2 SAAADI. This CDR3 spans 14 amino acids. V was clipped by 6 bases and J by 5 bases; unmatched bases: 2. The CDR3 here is CASRTSGGAETQYF. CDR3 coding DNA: TGCGCCAGCAGGACTAGCGGGGGGGCGGAGACCCAGTACTTC.

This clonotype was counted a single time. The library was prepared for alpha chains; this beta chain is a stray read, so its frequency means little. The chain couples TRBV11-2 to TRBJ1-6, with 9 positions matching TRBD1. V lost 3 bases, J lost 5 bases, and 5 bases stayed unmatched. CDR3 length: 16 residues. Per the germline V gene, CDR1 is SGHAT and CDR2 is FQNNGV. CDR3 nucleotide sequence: TGTGCCAGCAGCTTTGGACAGGGGAACGATAATTCACCCCTCCACTTT. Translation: CASSFGQGNDNSPLHF.

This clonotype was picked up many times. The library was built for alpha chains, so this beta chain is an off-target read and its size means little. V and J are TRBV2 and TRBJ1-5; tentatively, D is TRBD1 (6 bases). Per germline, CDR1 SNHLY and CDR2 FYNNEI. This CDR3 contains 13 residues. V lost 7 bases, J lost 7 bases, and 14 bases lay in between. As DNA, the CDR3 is TGTGCCAGCAATCGGGGGCTTGGACAGCCCCAGCATTTT. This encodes CASNRGLGQPQHF.

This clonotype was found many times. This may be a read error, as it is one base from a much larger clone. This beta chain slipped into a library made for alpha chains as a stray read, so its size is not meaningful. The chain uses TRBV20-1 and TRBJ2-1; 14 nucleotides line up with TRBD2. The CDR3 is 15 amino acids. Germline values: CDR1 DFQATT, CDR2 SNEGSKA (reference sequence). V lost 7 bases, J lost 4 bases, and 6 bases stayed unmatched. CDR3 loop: CSVLGLAGGYNEQFF. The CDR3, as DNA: TGCAGTGTCCTTGGACTAGCGGGAGGATACAATGAGCAGTTCTTC.